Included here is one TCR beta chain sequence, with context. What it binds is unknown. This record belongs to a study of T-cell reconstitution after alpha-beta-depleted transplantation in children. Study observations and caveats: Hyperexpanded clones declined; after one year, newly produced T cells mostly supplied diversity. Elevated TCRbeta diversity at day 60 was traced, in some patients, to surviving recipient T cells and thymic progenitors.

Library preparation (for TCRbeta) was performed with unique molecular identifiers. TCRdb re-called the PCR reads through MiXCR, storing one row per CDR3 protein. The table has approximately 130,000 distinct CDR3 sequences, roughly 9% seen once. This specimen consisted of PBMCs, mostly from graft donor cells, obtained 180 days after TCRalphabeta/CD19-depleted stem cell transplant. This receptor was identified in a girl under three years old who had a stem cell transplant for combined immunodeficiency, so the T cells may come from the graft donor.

Written as DNA, the CDR3 is TGTGCCAGCACCCGGGACTGGAGCTACTACGAGCAGTACTTC. Translated: CASTRDWSYYEQYF. V usage is TRBV11-1 and J usage is TRBJ2-7; possibly TRBD2 for D (6 bases). V dropped 7 bases and J dropped 3 bases, with 16 bases sitting between them. The V gene's germline CDR1 is SGHAT and CDR2 FQDESV (reference sequence). The CDR3 spans 14 residues.